These 24 T cell receptor beta chains were all obtained from the same sample, sequenced in a study of blood T cell repertoires in COVID-19. Profiled with immunoSEQ multiplex PCR; TCRdb holds only in-frame clones, not every one. Here the sample spans roughly 80,000 clones, 81% being singletons. The sequenced material came from peripheral blood. These receptor sequences come from a man at least 80 years old with acute or convalescent COVID-19.

The chain joins TRBV6-5 to TRBJ2-2; a weak D match, TRBD1 (5 bases). Trimming shortened V by 6 bases and J by 5 bases, and 13 bases separated the two germline ends. CDR3 length: 14 residues. Per the germline V gene, CDR1 is MNHEY and CDR2 is SVGAGI. The CDR3: CASRIPGPTGELFF. For the CDR3, the DNA is TGTGCCAGCAGGATACCAGGGCCGACCGGGGAGCTGTTTTTT.

This chain connects TRBV7-8 to TRBJ1-5; D gene unclear. V gave up 5 bases and J gave up 10 bases, with 9 bases separating them. Looked up from germline, CDR1 is SGHVS and CDR2 is FQNEAQ. The CDR3 is made up of 11 amino acids. The CDR3 region is CASSDEGPQHF. In DNA form, the CDR3 reads TGTGCCAGCAGCGACGAGGGTCCCCAGCATTTT. Drawing the rest from reference TRBV7-8 and TRBJ1-5, the complete variable domain is GAGVSQSPRYKVAKRGQDVALRCDPISGHVSLFWYQQALGQGPEFLTYFQNEAQLDKSGLPSDRFFAERPEGSVSTLKIQRTQQEDSAVYLCASSDEGPQHFGDGTRLSIL.

This chain links TRBV4-1 with TRBJ2-3; D might be TRBD2 (5 bases). The CDR3 loop spans 14 amino acids. V shed 6 bases and J shed 4 bases, with 14 bases lying between them. From germline, CDR1 is MGHRA and CDR2 YSYEKL. The DNA for the CDR3 is TGCGCCAGCAGTTGGCGGGCCGGGGCAGATACGCAGTATTTT. It encodes CASSWRAGADTQYF.

This clone has just one count. The chain links TRBV5-5 to TRBJ2-4; 8 bases agree with TRBD1. The V gene's germline CDR1 is SGHKS and CDR2 YYEKEE (reference sequence). V shed 1 base, J shed 6 bases, and the junction held 6 bases outside the gene matches. The CDR3 loop spans 15 amino acids. DNA of the CDR3: TGTGCCAGCAGCTTGTTGGGACAGGCGGGAAACATTCAGTACTTC. Translation gives CASSLLGQAGNIQYF.

This chain links TRBV5-1 with TRBJ2-1, with D maybe TRBD1 (6 bases). The CDR3 totals 14 residues. V lost 9 bases and J 0 bases, leaving 13 bases between the germline ends. CDR1 is SGHRS and CDR2 is YFSETQ in the germline V gene. The CDR3 sequence: CATRPDSSYNEQFF. CDR3 DNA sequence: TGCGCCACAAGGCCGGACAGCTCCTACAATGAGCAGTTCTTC.

The chain has TRBV27 and TRBJ2-7; D not resolved. V was trimmed by 5 bases and J by 3 bases, leaving 11 bases between them. This CDR3 spans 13 amino acids. Germline V gene lookup returns CDR1 MNHEY and CDR2 SMNVEV (reference sequence). The chain's CDR3 is CASSGAAGYEQYF. In nucleotides, the CDR3 is TGTGCCAGCAGTGGCGCAGCAGGCTACGAGCAGTACTTC.

CDR3 region: CASSPQQPGQGLRNTIYF. The DNA for the CDR3 is TGTGCCAGCTCACCCCAACAACCGGGACAGGGTCTTCGAAACACCATATATTTT. This chain uses TRBV18 with TRBJ1-3, with 9 bases matching TRBD1. Trimming cost V 3 bases and J 5 bases; bases outside gene matches: 14. This CDR3 region has 18 residues. In germline, CDR1 is KGHSH, CDR2 LQKENI.

This clone appeared once. The CDR3 nucleotides read TGCGCCAGCAGCTTGCCAGGACTAAGTGCAGATACGCAGTATTTT. This sequence encodes CASSLPGLSADTQYF. V gene TRBV5-1 combines with J gene TRBJ2-3; D perhaps matches TRBD2 (6 bases). Germline V gene sequence: CDR1 SGHRS, CDR2 YFSETQ. Trimming removed 1 base from V and 4 bases from J, with 13 bases in between. CDR3 length: 15 residues.

CDR3 amino acids: CASSQEAGLADHTDTQYF. The DNA for the CDR3 is TGTGCCAGCAGCCAGGAAGCGGGACTAGCGGACCACACAGATACGCAGTATTTT. V is TRBV4-2 and J is TRBJ2-3, with 11 positions matching TRBD2. Germline V gene lookup returns CDR1 LGHNA and CDR2 YNFKEQ. V lost 3 bases and J lost 2; bases outside the gene matches: 10. This CDR3 comprises 18 residues.

The chain combines TRBV28 with TRBJ1-3, with D unclear. There are 14 residues in the CDR3. Germline V gene lookup returns CDR1 MDHEN and CDR2 SYDVKM. Trimming took off 5 bases at V and 4 bases at J, with 12 bases between the two ends. DNA of the CDR3: TGTGCCAGCAGTCCGATCGCCACAGGAAACACCATATATTTT. Its protein product is CASSPIATGNTIYF.

This clone has only one observation. This chain uses TRBV6-2 or TRBV6-3 with TRBJ1-6; no definite D call. The CDR3 is 12 residues long. Germline V gene sequence: CDR1 MNHEY, CDR2 SVGEGT. V lost 4 bases, J lost 15 bases, and 13 bases lay in between. DNA of the CDR3: TGTGCCAGCAGTTCAAAGCCTCTCCTCCTCCACTTT. It is translated as CASSSKPLLLHF.

V is TRBV11-1 and J is TRBJ2-5; maybe TRBD2 (6 bases). This CDR3 has 14 amino acids. CDR1 and CDR2 (germline): SGHAT, FQDESV (reference sequence). V was cut by 4 bases and J by 1 base, with 10 bases left in between. CDR3 nucleotide sequence: TGTGCCAGCAGCTCCCGGGAGCTCCAAGAGACCCAGTACTTC. The encoded protein is CASSSRELQETQYF.

V is TRBV29-1 and J is TRBJ2-7; maybe TRBD2 (5 bases). This CDR3 has 13 amino acids. V gave up 0 bases and J gave up 9 bases, with 15 bases separating them. Germline V gene lookup returns CDR1 SQVTM and CDR2 ANQGSEA. CDR3: CSVEDLRGKGQYF. The CDR3 DNA reads TGCAGCGTTGAAGATTTACGGGGAAAGGGGCAGTACTTC.

The CDR3 loop is CASSLYSGEAFF. For the CDR3, the DNA is TGTGCCAGCAGCTTATACAGCGGTGAAGCTTTCTTT. This chain joins TRBV7-2 and TRBJ1-1; D remains unclear. There are 12 residues in the CDR3. The germline CDR1 and CDR2 sequences are SGHTA and FQGNSA. V was pared by 2 bases and J by 7 bases, with 8 bases between.

V is TRBV11-2 and J is TRBJ1-1, with TRBD1 matching 7 bases. Germline CDR1 is SGHAT and CDR2 is FQNNGV. The CDR3 contains 14 residues. Losses at the gene ends were 3 bases for V and 11 bases for J; bases not matched to a gene: 12. This CDR3 is CASSLYRGRGFAFF. Written as DNA, the CDR3 is TGTGCCAGCAGCTTGTACAGGGGAAGGGGATTCGCTTTCTTT. The whole variable domain, filled in from reference TRBV11-2 and TRBJ1-1, reads EAGVAQSPRYKIIEKRQSVAFWCNPISGHATLYWYQQILGQGPKLLIQFQNNGVVDDSQLPKDRFSAERLKGVDSTLKIQPAKLEDSAVYLCASSLYRGRGFAFFGQGTRLTVV.

The chain links TRBV6-4 to TRBJ2-7; TRBD1 agrees at 7 bases. CDR1 is MRHNA and CDR2 is SNTAGT in the germline V gene. The CDR3 is made up of 15 amino acids. With V trimmed by 4 bases and J by 2 bases, 8 bases remained unmatched. DNA of the CDR3: TGTGCCAGCAGTGTTGAGGCAGGGGGAACCTACGAGCAGTACTTC. Translated: CASSVEAGGTYEQYF.

In regard to this clone: At the DNA level, this CDR3 is encoded by other sequences in the same sample as well. This chain uses TRBV5-6 with TRBJ1-1; unclear D gene. Germline lookup yields CDR1 SGHDT and CDR2 YYEEEE. This CDR3 spans 12 amino acids. V dropped 1 base and J dropped 5 bases, with 6 bases sitting between them. In nucleotides, the CDR3 is TGTGCCAGCAGCTTGCGGGGTACTGAAGCTTTCTTT. This encodes CASSLRGTEAFF.

This clone came up a few times. The CDR3 sequence is CASSYRGDKGDGYTF. CDR3 coding DNA: TGTGCCAGCAGTTACCGTGGAGATAAAGGTGATGGCTACACCTTC. The V call is TRBV6-5, the J call TRBJ1-2; no clear D gene. This CDR3 comprises 15 residues. V was clipped by 2 bases and J by 6 bases, with 16 bases between them. CDR1 is MNHEY, CDR2 SVGAGI, per germline.

CDR3 protein: CASSPSSVNTGELFF. CDR3 coding DNA: TGTGCCAGCAGTCCCTCTAGCGTGAACACCGGGGAGCTGTTTTTT. The chain uses TRBV28 and TRBJ2-2; tentative D call: TRBD2 (6 bases). The CDR3 covers 15 residues. V lost 5 bases to trimming and J lost 1 base, with 11 bases between them. CDR1 is MDHEN, CDR2 SYDVKM, per germline.

The chain has TRBV20-1 and TRBJ1-6; the D is unclear. Trimming stripped 3 bases from V and 7 bases from J, with 13 bases between. The CDR3 length is 14 residues. CDR1 is DFQATT and CDR2 is SNEGSKA in the germline V gene (reference sequence). DNA of the CDR3: TGCAGTGCTAGTGTGCTTCAGTTGAATTCACCCCTCCACTTT. It translates to CSASVLQLNSPLHF.

The table lists this clone with a few counts. The chain is built from TRBV28 and TRBJ2-1, with TRBD2 matching over 10 bases. The V segment lost 3 bases and the J segment 5 bases; nucleotides outside the gene matches: 4. This CDR3 has 15 residues. Germline CDR1 and CDR2: MDHEN and SYDVKM. This CDR3 is CASSFSAGGNNEQFF. CDR3 sequence (DNA): TGTGCCAGCAGTTTCTCAGCGGGAGGGAACAATGAGCAGTTCTTC.

The gene calls are TRBV29-1 and TRBJ1-2; 7 bases are a match to TRBD1. The length of the CDR3 is 12 residues. CDR1 and CDR2 from the germline V gene are SQVTM and ANQGSEA. Trimming took 7 bases from V and 7 from J; bases not matched to a gene: 9. CDR3 residues: CSAPRTGRGYTF. As DNA, the CDR3 is TGCAGCGCACCCAGGACAGGACGTGGCTACACCTTC.

The chain joins TRBV14 to TRBJ2-2, with 10 nucleotides matching TRBD1. Looked up from germline, CDR1 is SGHDN and CDR2 is FVKESK. Losses at the gene ends were 4 bases for V and 7 bases for J; bases not matched to a gene: 3. The CDR3 runs 14 residues. The CDR3 coding sequence is TGTGCCAGCAGCCGGACAGGGGGATACGGGGAGCTGTTTTTT. The encoded protein is CASSRTGGYGELFF. Complete variable domain (other parts from reference TRBV14 and TRBJ2-2): EAGVTQFPSHSVIEKGQTVTLRCDPISGHDNLYWYRRVMGKEIKFLLHFVKESKQDESGMPNNRFLAERTGGTYSTLKVQPAELEDSGVYFCASSRTGGYGELFFGEGSRLTVL.

The gene calls are TRBV19 and TRBJ2-3, with 10 bases lining up with TRBD2. The V gene end was trimmed by 3 bases and the J gene end by 4 bases; junction bases not matched to a gene: 10. From germline, CDR1 is LNHDA and CDR2 SQIVND (reference sequence). The CDR3 totals 17 residues. The CDR3, as DNA: TGTGCCAGTAGTATCCCGTGGGGAGCGGGAGGGCCAGATACGCAGTATTTT. It yields the protein CASSIPWGAGGPDTQYF.